Listed below are T cell receptor beta chains from one sample, sequenced in a study of cytomegalovirus exposure and HLA in healthy donors. The repertoire was sequenced with immunoSEQ multiplex PCR; TCRdb's copy has only in-frame clones and lacks some. The profile shows 60,000 to 65,000 clones, about 96% of them singletons. Material for sequencing was PBMCs. Every receptor here comes from a woman aged 18-35 years in good health and CMV-seronegative. Both conserved end residues are part of each CDR3. Each record gives: CDR3 length, clone size, V gene, J gene, CDR3 protein. Clone size, where shown, is once, few, many, or a class for clones that have expanded.

length: 15; size: NA; V: TRBV7-3; J: TRBJ2-5; CDR3: CASSPTTGHQETQYF
length: 16; size: NA; V: TRBV2; J: TRBJ1-1; CDR3: CASPPDRVGANTEAFF
length: 15; size: NA; V: TRBV27; J: TRBJ1-1; CDR3: CASSGGRDRDTEAFF
length: 16; size: NA; V: TRBV28; J: TRBJ1-1; CDR3: CASSFATLGVNTEAFF
length: 16; size: NA; V: TRBV19; J: TRBJ2-7; CDR3: CASSMGTGQRSYEQYF
length: 13; size: NA; V: TRBV18; J: TRBJ2-2; CDR3: CASSPLGPGELFF
length: 14; size: NA; V: TRBV25-1; J: TRBJ1-2; CDR3: CASSDVTTGEGYTF
length: 13; size: NA; V: TRBV10-3; J: TRBJ2-7; CDR3: CAIRRGGTYEQYF
length: 15; size: once; V: TRBV14; J: TRBJ2-1; CDR3: CASSQERGGYNEQFF
length: 16; size: NA; V: TRBV2; J: TRBJ2-7; CDR3: CASSEALRGGRNEQYF
length: 15; size: NA; V: TRBV18; J: TRBJ1-1; CDR3: CASSPGQGENTEAFF
length: 18; size: NA; V: TRBV15; J: TRBJ2-2; CDR3: CATSKEEVGQGFAGELFF